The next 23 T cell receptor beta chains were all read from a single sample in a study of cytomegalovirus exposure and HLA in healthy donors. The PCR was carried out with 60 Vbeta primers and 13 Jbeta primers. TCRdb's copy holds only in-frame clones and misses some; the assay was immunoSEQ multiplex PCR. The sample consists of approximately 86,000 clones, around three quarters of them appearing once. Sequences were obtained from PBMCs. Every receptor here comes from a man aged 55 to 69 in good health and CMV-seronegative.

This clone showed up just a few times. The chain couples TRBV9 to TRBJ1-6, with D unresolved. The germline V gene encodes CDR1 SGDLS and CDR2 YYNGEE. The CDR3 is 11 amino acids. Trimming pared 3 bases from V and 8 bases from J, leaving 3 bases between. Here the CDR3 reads CASSADSPLHF. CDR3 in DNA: TGTGCCAGCAGCGCCGATTCACCCCTCCACTTT.

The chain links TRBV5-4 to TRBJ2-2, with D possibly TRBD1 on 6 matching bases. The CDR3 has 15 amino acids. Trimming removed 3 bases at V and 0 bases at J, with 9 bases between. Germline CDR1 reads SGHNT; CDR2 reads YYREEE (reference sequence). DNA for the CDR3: TGTGCCAGCAGCTCACAGGGATCGAACACCGGGGAGCTGTTTTTT. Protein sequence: CASSSQGSNTGELFF.

The CDR3 sequence is CASGLGTSGPLTDTQYF. The CDR3 coding sequence is TGTGCCAGCGGACTAGGGACTAGCGGTCCGTTGACAGATACGCAGTATTTT. This chain links TRBV7-6 with TRBJ2-3; 11 nucleotides match TRBD2. CDR1 and CDR2 (germline): SGHVS, FNYEAQ. The ends lost 8 bases at V and 3 bases at J; junction bases unmatched: 13. The CDR3 totals 17 residues.

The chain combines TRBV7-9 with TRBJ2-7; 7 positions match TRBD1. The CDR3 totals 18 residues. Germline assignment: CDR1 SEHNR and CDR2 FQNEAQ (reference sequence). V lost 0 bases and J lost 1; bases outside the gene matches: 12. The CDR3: CASSLAPLTGKFSYEQYF. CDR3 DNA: TGTGCCAGCAGCTTAGCCCCCCTGACAGGGAAGTTTTCCTACGAGCAGTACTTC.

CDR3 residues: CASSPGTSGADTQYF. The CDR3 DNA follows: TGTGCCAGCAGCCCTGGGACTAGCGGGGCAGATACGCAGTATTTT. V gene TRBV5-6 combines with J gene TRBJ2-3, with 13 nucleotides matching TRBD2. The CDR3 runs 15 residues. J was trimmed by 4 bases and V by 4 bases; bases with no gene match: 3. The germline V gene has CDR1 SGHDT and CDR2 YYEEEE.

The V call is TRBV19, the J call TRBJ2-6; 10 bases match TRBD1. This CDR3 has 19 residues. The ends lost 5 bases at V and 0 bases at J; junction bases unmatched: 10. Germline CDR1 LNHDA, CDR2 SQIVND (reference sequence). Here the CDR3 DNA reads TGTGCCAGTAGTCCTAAGGGGACAGGGGTATTCTCTGGGGCCAACGTCCTGACTTTC. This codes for CASSPKGTGVFSGANVLTF.

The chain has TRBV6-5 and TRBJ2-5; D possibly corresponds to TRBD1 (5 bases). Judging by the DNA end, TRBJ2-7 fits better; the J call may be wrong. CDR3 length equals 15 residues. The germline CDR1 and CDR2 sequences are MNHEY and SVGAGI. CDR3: CASRTTGLGMYEQYF. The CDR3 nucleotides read TGTGCCAGCAGAACTACAGGCCTGGGGATGTACGAGCAGTACTTC.

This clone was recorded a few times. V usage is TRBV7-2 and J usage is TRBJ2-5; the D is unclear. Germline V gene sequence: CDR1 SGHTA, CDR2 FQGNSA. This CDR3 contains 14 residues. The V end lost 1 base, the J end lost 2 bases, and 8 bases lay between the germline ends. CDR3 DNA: TGTGCCAGCAGCTTAGATACAGCACAAGAGACCCAGTACTTC. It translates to CASSLDTAQETQYF.

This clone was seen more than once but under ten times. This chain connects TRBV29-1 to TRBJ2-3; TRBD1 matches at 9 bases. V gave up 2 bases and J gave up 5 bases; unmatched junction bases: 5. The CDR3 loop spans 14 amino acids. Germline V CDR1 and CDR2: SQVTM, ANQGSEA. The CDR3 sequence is CSVENRGRRDTQYF. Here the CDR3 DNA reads TGCAGCGTTGAAAACAGGGGGCGCAGAGATACGCAGTATTTT.

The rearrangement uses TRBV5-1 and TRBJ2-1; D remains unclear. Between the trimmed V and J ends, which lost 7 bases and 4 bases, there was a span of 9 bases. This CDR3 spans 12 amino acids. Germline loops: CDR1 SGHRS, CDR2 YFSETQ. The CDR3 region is CASGKEYNEQFF. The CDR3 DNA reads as TGCGCCAGCGGTAAGGAGTACAATGAGCAGTTCTTC. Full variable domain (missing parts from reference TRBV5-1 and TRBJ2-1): KAGVTQTPRYLIKTRGQQVTLSCSPISGHRSVSWYQQTPGQGLQFLFEYFSETQRNKGNFPGRFSGRQFSNSRSEMNVSTLELGDSALYLCASGKEYNEQFFGPGTRLTVL.

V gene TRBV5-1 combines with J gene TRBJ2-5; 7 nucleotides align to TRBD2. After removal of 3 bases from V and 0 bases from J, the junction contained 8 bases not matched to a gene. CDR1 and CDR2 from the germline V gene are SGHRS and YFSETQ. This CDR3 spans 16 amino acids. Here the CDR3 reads CASSWGDYPYQETQYF. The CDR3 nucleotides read TGCGCCAGCAGCTGGGGGGACTACCCGTACCAAGAGACCCAGTACTTC.

CDR3 in DNA: TGTGCCAGCAGTGGGACTAGCGTAGAGACCCAGTACTTC. Its protein product is CASSGTSVETQYF. V gene TRBV6-1 combines with J gene TRBJ2-5; TRBD2 agrees at 9 bases. The CDR3 is 13 residues long. Germline loops: CDR1 MNHNS, CDR2 SASEGT. V lost 4 bases and J lost 4; bases outside the gene matches: 1.

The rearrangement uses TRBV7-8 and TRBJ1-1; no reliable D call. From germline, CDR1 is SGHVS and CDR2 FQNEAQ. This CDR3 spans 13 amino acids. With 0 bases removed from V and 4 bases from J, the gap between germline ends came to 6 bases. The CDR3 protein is CASSLASVTEAFF. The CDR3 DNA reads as TGTGCCAGCAGCTTAGCCTCGGTCACTGAAGCTTTCTTT.

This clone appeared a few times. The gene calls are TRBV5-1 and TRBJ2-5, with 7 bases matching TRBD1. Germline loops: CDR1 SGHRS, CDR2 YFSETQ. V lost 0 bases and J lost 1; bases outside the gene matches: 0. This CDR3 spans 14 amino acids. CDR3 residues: CASSLGQGQETQYF. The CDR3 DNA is TGCGCCAGCAGCTTGGGACAGGGCCAAGAGACCCAGTACTTC.

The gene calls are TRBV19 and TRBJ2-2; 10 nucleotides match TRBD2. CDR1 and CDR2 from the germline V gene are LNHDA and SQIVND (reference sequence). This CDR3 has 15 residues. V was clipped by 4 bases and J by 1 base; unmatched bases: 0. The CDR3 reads CASSRTSGNTGELFF. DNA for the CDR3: TGTGCCAGTAGTAGGACTAGCGGGAACACCGGGGAGCTGTTTTTT.

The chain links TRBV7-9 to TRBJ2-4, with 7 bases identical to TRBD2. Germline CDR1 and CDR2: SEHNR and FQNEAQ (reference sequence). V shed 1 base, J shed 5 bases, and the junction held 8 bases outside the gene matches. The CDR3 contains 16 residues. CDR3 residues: CASSLVMGGIENIQYF. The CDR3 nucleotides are TGTGCCAGCAGCTTAGTAATGGGGGGGATCGAAAACATTCAGTACTTC.

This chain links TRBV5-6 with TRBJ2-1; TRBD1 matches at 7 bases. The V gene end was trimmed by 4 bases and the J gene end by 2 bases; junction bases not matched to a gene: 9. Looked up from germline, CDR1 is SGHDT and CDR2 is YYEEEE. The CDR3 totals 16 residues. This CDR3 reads CASSQPGTATYNEQFF. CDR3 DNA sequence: TGTGCCAGCAGCCAGCCCGGGACAGCCACCTACAATGAGCAGTTCTTC.

CDR3 in DNA: TGTGCCAGCACCGTCAGGGCAGGGGTGAACACTGAAGCTTTCTTT. Amino acids: CASTVRAGVNTEAFF. The J gene is TRBJ1-1, the V gene TRBV7-2; a possible D gene is TRBD1 (6 bases). The CDR3 is 15 residues long. Germline lookup yields CDR1 SGHTA and CDR2 FQGNSA. V lost 7 bases and J lost 0, with 15 bases in between.

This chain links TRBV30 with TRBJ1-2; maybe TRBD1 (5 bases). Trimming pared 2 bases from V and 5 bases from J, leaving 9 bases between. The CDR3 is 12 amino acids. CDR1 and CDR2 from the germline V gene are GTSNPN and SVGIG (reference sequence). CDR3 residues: CAWSTGQYGYTF. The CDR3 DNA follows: TGTGCCTGGAGTACAGGTCAATATGGCTACACCTTC.

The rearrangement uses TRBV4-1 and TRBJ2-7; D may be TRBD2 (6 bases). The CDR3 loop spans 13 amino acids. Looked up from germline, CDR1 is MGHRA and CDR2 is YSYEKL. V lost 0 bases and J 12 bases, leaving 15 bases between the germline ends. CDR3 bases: TGCGCCAGCAGCCAAGAAGTCGGGAGATTCAGGTACTTC. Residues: CASSQEVGRFRYF.

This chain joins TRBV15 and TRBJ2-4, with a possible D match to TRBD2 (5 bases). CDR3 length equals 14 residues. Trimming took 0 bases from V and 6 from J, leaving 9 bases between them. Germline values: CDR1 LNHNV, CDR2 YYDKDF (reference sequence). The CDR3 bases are TGTGCCACCAGCAGAGATCGGGGTGTAAACATTCAGTACTTC. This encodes CATSRDRGVNIQYF.

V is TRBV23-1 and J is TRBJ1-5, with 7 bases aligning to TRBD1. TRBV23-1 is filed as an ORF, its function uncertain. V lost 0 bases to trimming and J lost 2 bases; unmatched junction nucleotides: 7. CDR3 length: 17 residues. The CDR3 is CASSQSPPGGCNQPQHF. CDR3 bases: TGCGCCAGCAGTCAATCGCCACCAGGGGGGTGCAATCAGCCCCAGCATTTT.

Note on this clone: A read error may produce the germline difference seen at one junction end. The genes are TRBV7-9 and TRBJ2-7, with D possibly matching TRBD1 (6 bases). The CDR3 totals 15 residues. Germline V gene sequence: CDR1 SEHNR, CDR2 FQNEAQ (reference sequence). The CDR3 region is CSSSSTGSGAYEQYF. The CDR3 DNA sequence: TGTTCCAGCAGCTCCACAGGGTCAGGGGCCTACGAGCAGTACTTC.